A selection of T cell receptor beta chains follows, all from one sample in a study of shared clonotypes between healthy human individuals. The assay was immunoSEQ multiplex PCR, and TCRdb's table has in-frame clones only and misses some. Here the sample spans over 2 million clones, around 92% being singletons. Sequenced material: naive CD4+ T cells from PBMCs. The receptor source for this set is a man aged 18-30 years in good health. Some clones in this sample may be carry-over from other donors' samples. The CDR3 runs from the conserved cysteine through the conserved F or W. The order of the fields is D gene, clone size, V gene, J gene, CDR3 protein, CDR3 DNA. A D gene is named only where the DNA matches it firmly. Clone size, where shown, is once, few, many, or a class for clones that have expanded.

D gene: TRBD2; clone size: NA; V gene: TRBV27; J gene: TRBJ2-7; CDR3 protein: CASSLEAGGPYEQYF; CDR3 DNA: TGTGCCAGCAGTTTAGAAGCGGGAGGGCCCTACGAGCAGTACTTC
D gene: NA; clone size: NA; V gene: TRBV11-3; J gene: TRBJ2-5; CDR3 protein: CASSLDPDRILWETQYF; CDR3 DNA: TGTGCCAGCAGCTTAGACCCCGACAGGATACTCTGGGAGACCCAGTACTTC
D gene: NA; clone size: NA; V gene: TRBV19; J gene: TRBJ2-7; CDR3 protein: CASSITYRSYEQYF; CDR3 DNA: TGTGCCAGTAGTATAACGTACAGGTCCTACGAGCAGTACTTC
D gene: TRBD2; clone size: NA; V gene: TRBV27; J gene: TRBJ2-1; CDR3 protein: CASSFKGTSGYSYNEQFF; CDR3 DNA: TGTGCCAGCAGTTTTAAGGGGACTAGCGGGTACTCCTACAATGAGCAGTTCTTC
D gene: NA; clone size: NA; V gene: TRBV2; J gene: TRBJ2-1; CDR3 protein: CASSVERSAFASGEFF; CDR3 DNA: TGTGCCAGCAGTGTCGAGCGCTCGGCCTTTGCTAGTGGTGAGTTCTTC
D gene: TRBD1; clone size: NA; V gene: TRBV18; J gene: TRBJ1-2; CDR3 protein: CASSPSQGAWYGYTF; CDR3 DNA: TGTGCCAGCTCACCGTCTCAGGGGGCGTGGTATGGCTACACCTTC
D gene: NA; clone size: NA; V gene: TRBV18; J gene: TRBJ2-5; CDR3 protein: CASSPGGGSETQYF; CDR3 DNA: TGTGCCAGCTCACCAGGTGGAGGGAGCGAGACCCAGTACTTC
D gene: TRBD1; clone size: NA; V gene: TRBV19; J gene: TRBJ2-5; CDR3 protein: CASSRGQGETQYF; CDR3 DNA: TGTGCCAGTAGTAGAGGACAGGGAGAGACCCAGTACTTC
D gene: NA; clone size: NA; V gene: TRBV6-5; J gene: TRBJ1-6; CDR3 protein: CASSYTPLTLNSPLHF; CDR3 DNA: TGTGCCAGCAGTTACACACCCCTCACACTTAATTCACCCCTCCACTTT
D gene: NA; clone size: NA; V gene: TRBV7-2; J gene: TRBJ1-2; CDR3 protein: CASSFLGQGSGYTF; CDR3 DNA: TGTGCCAGCAGCTTTCTTGGTCAGGGTAGTGGCTACACCTTC
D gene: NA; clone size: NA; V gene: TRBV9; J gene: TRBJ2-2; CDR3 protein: CASSVDGRVGGELFF; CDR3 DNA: TGTGCCAGCAGCGTAGACGGTAGGGTTGGCGGGGAGCTGTTTTTT
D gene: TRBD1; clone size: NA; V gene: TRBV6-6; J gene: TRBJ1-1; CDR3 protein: CASRVSDRGNTEAFF; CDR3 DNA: TGTGCCAGCCGTGTGTCGGACAGGGGAAACACTGAAGCTTTCTTT
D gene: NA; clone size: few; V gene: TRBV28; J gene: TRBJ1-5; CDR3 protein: CASSLSGKGNQPQHF; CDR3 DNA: TGTGCCAGCAGTTTATCGGGGAAAGGTAATCAGCCCCAGCATTTT
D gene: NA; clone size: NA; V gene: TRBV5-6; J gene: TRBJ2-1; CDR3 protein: CASSSMDYNEQFF; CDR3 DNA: TGTGCCAGCAGTTCCATGGACTACAATGAGCAGTTCTTC
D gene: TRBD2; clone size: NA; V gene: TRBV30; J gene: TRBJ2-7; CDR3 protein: CAWSVSSGRAGPYEQYF; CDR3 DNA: TGTGCCTGGAGTGTTTCTAGCGGGAGGGCCGGCCCCTACGAGCAGTACTTC
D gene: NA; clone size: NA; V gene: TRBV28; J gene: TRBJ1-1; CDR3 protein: CVGSNTQNTEAFF; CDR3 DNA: TGTGTAGGATCTAATACACAGAACACTGAAGCTTTCTTT
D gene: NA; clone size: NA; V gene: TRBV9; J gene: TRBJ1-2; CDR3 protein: CASSAGQNLLGYGYTF; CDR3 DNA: TGTGCCAGCAGCGCCGGACAGAACCTCCTTGGCTATGGCTACACCTTC
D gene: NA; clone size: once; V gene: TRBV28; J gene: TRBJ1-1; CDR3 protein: CAGKQTGNTEAFF; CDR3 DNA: TGTGCCGGGAAACAAACAGGGAACACTGAAGCTTTCTTT
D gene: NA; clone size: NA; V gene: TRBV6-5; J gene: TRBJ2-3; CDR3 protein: CASNQRGRYTQYF; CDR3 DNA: TGTGCCAGCAACCAACGAGGACGGTATACGCAGTATTTT
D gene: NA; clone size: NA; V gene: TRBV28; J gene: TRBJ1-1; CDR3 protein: CASHIGGNTEAFF; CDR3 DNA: TGTGCCAGCCACATCGGGGGGAACACTGAAGCTTTCTTT
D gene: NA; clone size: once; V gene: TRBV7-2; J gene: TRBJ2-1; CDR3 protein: CASSPPGAGYNEQFF; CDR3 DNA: TGTGCCAGCAGCCCGCCAGGGGCTGGATACAATGAGCAGTTCTTC
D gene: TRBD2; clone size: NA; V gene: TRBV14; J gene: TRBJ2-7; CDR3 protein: CASSQTSGSYEQYF; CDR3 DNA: TGTGCCAGCAGTCAGACTAGCGGGAGTTACGAGCAGTACTTC
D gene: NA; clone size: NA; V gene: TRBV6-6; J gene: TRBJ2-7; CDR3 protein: CASSYSNQIPTYEQYF; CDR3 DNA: TGTGCCAGCAGTTACTCGAATCAAATACCGACCTACGAGCAGTACTTC
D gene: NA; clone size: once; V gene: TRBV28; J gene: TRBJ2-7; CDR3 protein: CASGGRLRRRVDEQYF; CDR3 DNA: TGTGCCAGCGGGGGGAGGCTAAGACGGAGGGTGGACGAGCAGTACTTC
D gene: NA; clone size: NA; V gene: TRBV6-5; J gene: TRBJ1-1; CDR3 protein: CASSYFESTEAFF; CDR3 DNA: TGTGCCAGCAGTTATTTCGAGAGCACTGAAGCTTTCTTT
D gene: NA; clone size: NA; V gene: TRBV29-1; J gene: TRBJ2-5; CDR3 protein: CSVERAAQETQYF; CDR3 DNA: TGCAGCGTTGAACGGGCAGCCCAAGAGACCCAGTACTTC
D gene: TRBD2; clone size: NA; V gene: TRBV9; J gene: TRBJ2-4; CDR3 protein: CASSVDGGTSGNQAKNIQYF; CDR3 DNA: TGTGCCAGCAGCGTAGACGGCGGCACTAGCGGGAACCAAGCCAAAAACATTCAGTACTTC
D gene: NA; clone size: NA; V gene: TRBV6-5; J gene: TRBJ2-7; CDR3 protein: CASSEWSEQYF; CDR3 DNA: TGTGCCAGCAGTGAATGGAGCGAGCAGTACTTC
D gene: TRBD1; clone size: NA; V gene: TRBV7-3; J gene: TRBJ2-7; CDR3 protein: CASSSEGTGLVSEQYF; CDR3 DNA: TGTGCCAGCAGCTCAGAAGGGACAGGGTTGGTAAGCGAGCAGTACTTC
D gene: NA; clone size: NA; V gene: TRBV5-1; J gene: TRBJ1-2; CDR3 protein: CASSPTGDYGYTF; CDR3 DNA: TGCGCCAGCAGCCCGACAGGAGACTATGGCTACACCTTC
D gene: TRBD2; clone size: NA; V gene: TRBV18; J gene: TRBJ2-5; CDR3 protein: CASSPELAGVGETQYF; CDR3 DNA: TGTGCCAGCTCACCTGAACTAGCGGGAGTAGGGGAGACCCAGTACTTC
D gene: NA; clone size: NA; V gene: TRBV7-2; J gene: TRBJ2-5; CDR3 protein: CASSLRARIETQYF; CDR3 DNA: TGTGCCAGCAGCTTAAGGGCTAGGATAGAGACCCAGTACTTC
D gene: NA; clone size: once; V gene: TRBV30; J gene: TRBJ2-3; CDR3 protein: CAWSVLATDTQYF; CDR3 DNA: TGTGCCTGGAGTGTACTGGCCACAGATACGCAGTATTTT
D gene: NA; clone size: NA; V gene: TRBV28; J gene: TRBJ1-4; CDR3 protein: CASSFTGLQIEKLFF; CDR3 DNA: TGTGCCAGCAGTTTTACTGGCCTTCAAATAGAAAAACTGTTTTTT
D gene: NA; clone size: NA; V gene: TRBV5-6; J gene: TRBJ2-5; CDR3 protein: CASSVNVYQETQYF; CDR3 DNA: TGTGCCAGCAGCGTTAACGTCTACCAAGAGACCCAGTACTTC
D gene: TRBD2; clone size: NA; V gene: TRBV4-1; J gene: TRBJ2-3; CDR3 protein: CASSQGLAGARMWDTQYF; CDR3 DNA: TGCGCCAGCAGCCAAGGACTAGCGGGAGCCCGGATGTGGGATACGCAGTATTTT
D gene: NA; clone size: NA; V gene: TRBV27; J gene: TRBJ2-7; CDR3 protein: CASSMMFGEQYF; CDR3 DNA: TGTGCCAGCAGTATGATGTTCGGGGAGCAGTACTTC
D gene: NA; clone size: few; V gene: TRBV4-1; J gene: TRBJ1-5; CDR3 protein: CASSPGWGLSQPQHF; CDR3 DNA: TGCGCCAGCAGCCCAGGATGGGGGTTAAGTCAGCCCCAGCATTTT
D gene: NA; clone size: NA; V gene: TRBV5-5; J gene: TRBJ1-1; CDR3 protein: CASSLWGTPNTEAFF; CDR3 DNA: TGTGCCAGCAGCTTGTGGGGCACCCCGAACACTGAAGCTTTCTTT
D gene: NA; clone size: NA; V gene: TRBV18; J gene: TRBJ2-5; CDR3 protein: CASSPTETQYF; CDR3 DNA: TGTGCCAGCTCACCAACAGAGACCCAGTACTTC